This TCR beta chain was found in a study of graft-versus-host responses after intestinal transplantation. Study information: The recipients all started with anti-thymocyte globulin induction and then took tacrolimus and steroids for around three years.

Trimming took 5 bases from V and 8 from J; bases not matched to a gene: 10. The CDR3 is 16 amino acids. Germline V gives CDR1 SEHNR, CDR2 FQNEAQ (reference sequence). For this clone: Its antigen is unidentified.

Time point indicated: postoperative day 105 after intestinal transplantation (dayNNNN = postoperative day). Study outcomes and limitations: Early declines in HvG clones that occurred post-transplant were associated with peak circulating GvH clone levels. Recipient marrow contained GvH clones, some of which appeared first in ileum or blood.

Some clones are missing from TCRdb's copy, which holds only in-frame ones; the method was immunoSEQ multiplex PCR. The repertoire consists of 12,000 or so clones, with 90% to 95% occurring once and the leading ten covering about 3.3%. The clonotype was recovered from a human patient who received an intestinal transplant, so some T cells may come from the graft donor. The gene calls are TRBV7-9 and TRBJ2-1; 12 positions match TRBD2. Sequenced material: PBMCs, taken 105 days after intestinal transplantation. The CDR3 reads CASSASLAGGPDEQFF. DNA of the CDR3: TGTGCCAGCAGCGCCTCTCTAGCGGGAGGGCCGGATGAGCAGTTCTTC. The full variable domain, in which reference TRBV7-9 and TRBJ2-1 provide the parts outside the CDR3, is DTGVSQNPRHKITKRGQNVTFRCDPISEHNRLYWYRQTLGQGPEFLTYFQNEAQLEKSRLLSDRFSAERPKGSFSTLEIQRTEQGDSAMYLCASSASLAGGPDEQFFGPGTRLTVL.